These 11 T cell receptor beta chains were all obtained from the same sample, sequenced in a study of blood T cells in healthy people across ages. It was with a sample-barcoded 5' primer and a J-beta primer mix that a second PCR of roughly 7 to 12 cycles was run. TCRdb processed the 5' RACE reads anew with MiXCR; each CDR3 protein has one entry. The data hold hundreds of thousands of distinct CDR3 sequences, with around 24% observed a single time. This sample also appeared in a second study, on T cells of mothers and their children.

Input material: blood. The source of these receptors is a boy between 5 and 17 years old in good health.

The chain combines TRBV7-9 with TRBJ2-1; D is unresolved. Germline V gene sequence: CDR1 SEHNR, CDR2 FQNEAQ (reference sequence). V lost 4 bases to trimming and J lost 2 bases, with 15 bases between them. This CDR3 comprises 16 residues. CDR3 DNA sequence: TGTGCCAGCAGCTCTTCCTCTACCTACCCCTACAATGAGCAGTTCTTC. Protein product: CASSSSSTYPYNEQFF.

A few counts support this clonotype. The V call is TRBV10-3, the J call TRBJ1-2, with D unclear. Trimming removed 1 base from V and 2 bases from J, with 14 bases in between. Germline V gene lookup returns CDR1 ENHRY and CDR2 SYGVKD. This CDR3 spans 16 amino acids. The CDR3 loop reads CAISEYQTGSNYGYTF. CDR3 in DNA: TGTGCCATCAGTGAGTACCAGACCGGGTCCAACTATGGCTACACCTTC.

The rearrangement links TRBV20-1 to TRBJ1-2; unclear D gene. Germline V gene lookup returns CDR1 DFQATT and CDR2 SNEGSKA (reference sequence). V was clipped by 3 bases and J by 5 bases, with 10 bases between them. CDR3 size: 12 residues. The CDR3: CSASGQLYGYTF. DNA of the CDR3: TGCAGTGCTAGTGGGCAGCTATATGGCTACACCTTC.

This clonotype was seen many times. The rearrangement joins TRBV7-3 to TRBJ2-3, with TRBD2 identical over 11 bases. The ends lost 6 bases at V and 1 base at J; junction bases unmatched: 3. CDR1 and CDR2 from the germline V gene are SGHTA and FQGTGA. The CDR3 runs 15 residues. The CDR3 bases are TGTGCCAGCAGATTGACTAGCGGGGGCACAGATACGCAGTATTTT. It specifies CASRLTSGGTDTQYF.

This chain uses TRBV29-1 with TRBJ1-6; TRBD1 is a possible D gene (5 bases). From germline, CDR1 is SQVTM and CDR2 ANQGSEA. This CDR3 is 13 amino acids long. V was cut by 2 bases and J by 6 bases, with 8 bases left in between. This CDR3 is CSVEPDSNSPLHF. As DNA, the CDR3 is TGCAGCGTTGAACCCGACAGTAATTCACCCCTCCACTTT.

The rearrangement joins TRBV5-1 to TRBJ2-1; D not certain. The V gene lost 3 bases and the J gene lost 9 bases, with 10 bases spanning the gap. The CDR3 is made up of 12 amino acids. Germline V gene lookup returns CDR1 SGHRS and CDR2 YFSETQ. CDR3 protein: CASSSTLGEQFF. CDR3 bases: TGCGCCAGCAGCTCTACCTTGGGTGAGCAGTTCTTC.

The DNA for the CDR3 is TGTGCCATCAGTGAGTCAGTCGGGCTGGGGCAGTTCTTC. It specifies CAISESVGLGQFF. This sequence joins TRBV10-3 and TRBJ2-1; unclear D gene. Trimming left V 0 bases short and J 12 bases short, with 12 bases between. Germline-derived CDR1 and CDR2 are ENHRY and SYGVKD. CDR3 length: 13 residues.

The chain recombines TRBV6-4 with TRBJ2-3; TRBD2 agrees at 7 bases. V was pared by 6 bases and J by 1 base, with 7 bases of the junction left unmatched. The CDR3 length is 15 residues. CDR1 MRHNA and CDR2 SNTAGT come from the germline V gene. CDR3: CASSVLATGTDTQYF. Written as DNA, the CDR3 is TGTGCCAGCAGCGTACTAGCGACTGGCACAGATACGCAGTATTTT.

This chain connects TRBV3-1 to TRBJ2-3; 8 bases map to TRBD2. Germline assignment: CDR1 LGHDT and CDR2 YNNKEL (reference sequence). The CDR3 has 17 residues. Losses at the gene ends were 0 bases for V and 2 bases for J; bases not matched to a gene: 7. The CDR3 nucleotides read TGTGCCAGCAGCCAAGAAGCGGCGGGGGGCCCCACAGATACGCAGTATTTT. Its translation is CASSQEAAGGPTDTQYF.

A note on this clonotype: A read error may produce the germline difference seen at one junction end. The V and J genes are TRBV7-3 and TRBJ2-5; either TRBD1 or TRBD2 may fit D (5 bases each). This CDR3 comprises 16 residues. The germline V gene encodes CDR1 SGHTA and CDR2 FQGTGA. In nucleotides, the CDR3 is TGTGCCCGCAGCCAGAGTCAGGCAGGGAGTTTAGAGACCCAGTACTTC. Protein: CARSQSQAGSLETQYF.

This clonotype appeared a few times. The chain's CDR3 is CSGSRDRGIGEQFF. The CDR3 DNA sequence: TGCAGCGGATCCCGGGACAGGGGGATCGGTGAGCAGTTCTTC. The genes are TRBV29-1 and TRBJ2-5; 11 positions match TRBD1. The DNA end is more similar to TRBJ2-1, so the J call may be wrong. The CDR3 sequence is 14 residues long. The germline CDR1 and CDR2 sequences are SQVTM and ANQGSEA.